Shown below are 6 T cell receptor beta chains from a single sample sequenced in a study of T cells in Graves' hyperthyroidism and ophthalmopathy. Researchers amplified the TCR beta CDR3 regions from RNA transcripts. First-round RT-PCR with HTBI primers amplified the TCR CDR3 region. One entry per CDR3 protein, called by TCRdb with MiXCR from the multiplex PCR reads. Of roughly 500,000 distinct CDR3 sequences listed, about 16% are singletons. The sequencing input was blood. These receptors came from a woman aged 30 to 39 with Graves' ophthalmopathy.

The chain joins TRBV14 to TRBJ1-3; 7 positions match TRBD1. V was pared by 6 bases and J by 2 bases, with 4 bases of the junction left unmatched. The CDR3 consists of 14 residues. CDR1 is SGHDN, CDR2 FVKESK, per germline. Here the CDR3 reads CASRNTGAGNTIYF. The CDR3 DNA reads as TGTGCCAGCAGGAATACAGGGGCTGGAAACACCATATATTTT. Filled out from reference TRBV14 and TRBJ1-3, the complete variable domain reads EAGVTQFPSHSVIEKGQTVTLRCDPISGHDNLYWYRRVMGKEIKFLLHFVKESKQDESGMPNNRFLAERTGGTYSTLKVQPAELEDSGVYFCASRNTGAGNTIYFGEGSWLTVV.

This clonotype was recorded many times. The V call is TRBV30, the J call TRBJ1-5; D remains unclear. CDR1 GTSNPN and CDR2 SVGIG come from the germline V gene (reference sequence). Trimming cost V 0 bases and J 7 bases, with 10 bases left between them. This CDR3 spans 13 amino acids. CDR3 in amino acids: CAWSVGEDQPQHF. The CDR3 coding sequence is TGTGCCTGGAGTGTCGGGGAGGACCAGCCCCAGCATTTT.

The genes are TRBV6-1 and TRBJ2-7, with 8 bases matching TRBD1. The CDR3 totals 12 residues. After removal of 8 bases from V and 7 bases from J, the junction contained 7 bases not matched to a gene. The germline V gene encodes CDR1 MNHNS and CDR2 SASEGT. CDR3 coding DNA: TGTGCCAGCTGGGCAGGGGGCGGTGAGCAGTACTTC. It specifies CASWAGGGEQYF.

The V call is TRBV10-3, the J call TRBJ2-1; TRBD2 matches 7 bases. CDR3 length: 18 amino acids. Germline trimming cut 0 bases from V and 1 base from J; bases unmatched to any gene: 9. The germline gives CDR1 ENHRY, CDR2 SYGVKD. CDR3 sequence: CAISESGGRADSYNEQFF. Here the CDR3 DNA reads TGTGCCATCAGTGAGTCAGGAGGGAGGGCTGATTCCTACAATGAGCAGTTCTTC.

This clonotype was counted many times. The CDR3 DNA is TGTGCCAGCAGTGAAATGGGACACCGGGTAACCCAGTACTTC. Translation gives CASSEMGHRVTQYF. The chain uses TRBV2 and TRBJ2-5; D possibly corresponds to TRBD1 (6 bases). Germline CDR1 reads SNHLY; CDR2 reads FYNNEI. V lost 2 bases and J lost 8, with 15 bases in between. The CDR3 runs to 14 residues. Combining the CDR3 with reference TRBV2 and TRBJ2-5 gives the whole variable domain EPEVTQTPSHQVTQMGQEVILRCVPISNHLYFYWYRQILGQKVEFLVSFYNNEISEKSEIFDDQFSVERPDGSNFTLKIRSTKLEDSAMYFCASSEMGHRVTQYFGPGTRLLVL.

There are many counts of this clonotype. This CDR3 reads CASSLGQYTGELFF. The CDR3 coding sequence is TGTGCCAGCAGCTTAGGACAGTACACCGGGGAGCTGTTTTTT. The V and J genes are TRBV7-9 and TRBJ2-2, with TRBD1 as a possible D gene (5 bases). Germline V lookup: CDR1 SEHNR, CDR2 FQNEAQ (reference sequence). This CDR3 is 14 amino acids long. The ends were cut back, 1 base at V and 3 bases at J, with 6 bases in the middle.